There are many counts of the clone carrying this T cell receptor (beta chain). The antigen remains undetermined. Amplification of TCR alpha and beta CDR3 regions from RNA used iRepertoire nested multiplex PCR. Input was roughly 95-400 ng of tissue mRNA or PBMC total RNA. MiXCR was run by TCRdb on the multiplex PCR reads, yielding one entry per CDR3 protein. The data contain approximately 110,000 distinct CDR3 sequences, about 23% of them seen just once; the ten biggest clones take up about 16%. The sample is drawn from a study of glioma-infiltrating T cells. Findings and limits, study-wide: Non-neoplastic patients had below-expected tissue-blood divergence, while all gliomas exceeded expectation. Only very few CDR3 sequences appeared in both tissue and blood.

The source of this sequence is a human donor with low-grade glioma or glioblastoma, undergoing nonglioma brain surgery, or in good health (not recorded which). The sample consisted of glioma tissue, nonneoplastic brain tissue, or PBMCs (not recorded which).

The CDR3 protein is CASSGRGYYEQYF. The CDR3 DNA reads TGTGCCAGCAGTGGTCGGGGTTACTACGAGCAGTACTTC. The rearrangement uses TRBV28 and TRBJ2-7, with D perhaps matching TRBD2 (5 bases). CDR3 length: 13 amino acids. Per the germline V gene, CDR1 is MDHEN and CDR2 is SYDVKM. V lost 5 bases to trimming and J lost 3 bases, with 11 bases between them.